These 9 T cell receptor beta chains were sequenced from one sample in a study of T cells in women clearing cervical HPV infection. Only in-frame clones appear in the TCRdb table, and some are missing; sequencing was by immunoSEQ multiplex PCR. Seen in this sample are tens of thousands of clones; the ten most common clones hold around 6.6%. The material sequenced was blood buffy coat. These receptors came from a woman aged 18-70 years with a cervical HPV16 infection that either progressed to CIN3+ or cleared (not recorded which).

A word on this clone: The read ends 3 residues early relative to the CDR3; the germline J gene fills the gap. The rearrangement joins TRBV19 to TRBJ1-1, with 7 nucleotides matching TRBD1. The V gene's germline CDR1 is LNHDA and CDR2 SQIVND (reference sequence). The CDR3 consists of 17 residues. V trimming: 9 bases; J trimming: 4 bases; junction bases outside the gene matches: 20. The CDR3 region is CASAGTGTVILGTEAFF. Partial CDR3 DNA: TGTGCCAGCGCGGGTACCGGGACAGTCATACTGGGCACTGAA.

About this clone: The read falls 3 residues short of the CDR3 end, and the missing part is taken from the germline J gene. The gene calls are TRBV18 and TRBJ2-5; D is undetermined. CDR3 size: 14 residues. Germline V gives CDR1 KGHSH, CDR2 LQKENI. V lost 2 bases and J lost 4, with 11 bases in between. The DNA read from the CDR3 is TGTGCCAGCTCACCAGGCAGACTCGGAGAGACC. It codes for CASSPGRLGET. The entire CDR3 sequence reads CASSPGRLGETQYF.

CDR3 DNA, as far as it was read: TGCGCCAGCAGCCCCGGAGCCCTTTCAGGGGCCCTCTATGGC. Protein product: CASSPGALSGALYG. The entire CDR3 reads CASSPGALSGALYGYTF. The rearrangement uses TRBV5-1 and TRBJ1-2; tentatively, D is TRBD1 (6 bases). The CDR3 end lies 3 residues beyond the end of the read and is filled in from the germline J gene. Looked up from germline, CDR1 is SGHRS and CDR2 is YFSETQ. V was cut by 4 bases and J by 4 bases, with 23 bases left in between. The CDR3 covers 17 residues. The complete variable domain, with remaining parts taken from reference TRBV5-1 and TRBJ1-2, reads KAGVTQTPRYLIKTRGQQVTLSCSPISGHRSVSWYQQTPGQGLQFLFEYFSETQRNKGNFPGRFSGRQFSNSRSEMNVSTLELGDSALYLCASSPGALSGALYGYTFGSGTRLTVV.

Turning to this clone: The sequence runs out 3 residues before the end of the CDR3; the remainder is reconstructed from the germline J gene. The chain is built from TRBV4-2 and TRBJ2-5; maybe TRBD1 (6 bases). The CDR3 is 16 residues long. The germline V gene has CDR1 LGHNA and CDR2 YNFKEQ. V lost 6 bases and J 3 bases, leaving 20 bases between the germline ends. CDR3 region: CASRHSCVTGKETQYF. CDR3 bases read: TGTGCCAGCAGACATTCCTGTGTGACAGGTAAAGAGACC.

About this clone: The CDR3 is cut off 3 residues early in the read; its end comes from the germline J gene. V and J are TRBV20-1 and TRBJ2-6; 7 nucleotides line up with TRBD1. The germline gives CDR1 DFQATT, CDR2 SNEGSKA (reference sequence). The V and J ends lost 2 bases and 0 bases, in that order; junction bases with no gene match: 10. CDR3 size: 18 residues. CDR3 residues: CSARLRGGHNSGANVLTF. The CDR3 bases that were read are TGCAGTGCTAGACTCCGAGGGGGCCACAACTCTGGGGCCAACGTC.

This clone ranks as medium-sized in terms of frequency. With the read ending 3 residues before the CDR3 end, the germline J gene is used to fill in that end. This chain joins TRBV24-1 and TRBJ2-7; 7 bases are shared with TRBD1. Losses at the gene ends were 4 bases for V and 2 bases for J; bases not matched to a gene: 13. The germline V gene has CDR1 KGHDR and CDR2 SFDVKD. CDR3 length: 17 amino acids. This CDR3 reads CATSDSPRRGGPYEQYF. CDR3 DNA, as far as it was read: TGTGCCACCAGTGACTCCCCCCGGAGAGGGGGCCCCTACGAG.

As to this clone: From the germline J gene comes the end of the CDR3, since the read stops 3 residues before it. V is TRBV9 and J is TRBJ2-7; D possibly corresponds to TRBD2 (6 bases). Trimming removed 4 bases from V and 3 bases from J, with 20 bases in between. Germline V lookup: CDR1 SGDLS, CDR2 YYNGEE. The CDR3 spans 16 residues. CDR3 DNA (partial): TGTGCCAGCAGCCCACACGGAGGGGCCCAGTTCTACGAG. Translated, it gives CASSPHGGAQFYE. The whole CDR3 protein reads CASSPHGGAQFYEQYF.

As for this clone: The read terminates 3 residues before the CDR3 end, so the remaining end is supplied by the germline J gene. The chain is built from TRBV7-3 and TRBJ2-2; D perhaps matches TRBD2 (7 bases). V was shortened by 0 bases and J by 6 bases, with 17 bases between the two germline ends. This CDR3 has 17 residues. CDR1 is SGHTA and CDR2 is FQGTGA in the germline V gene. CDR3: CASSLTGGQGGSGELFF. CDR3 DNA (partial): TGTGCCAGCAGCTTAACGGGGGGGCAGGGCGGTTCCGGGGAG.

For this clone: The read gets to within 3 residues of the CDR3 end, and the germline J gene fills in the rest. The genes are TRBV24-1 and TRBJ2-3, with D maybe TRBD2 (6 bases). Germline V gene lookup returns CDR1 KGHDR and CDR2 SFDVKD. Trimming stripped 4 bases from V and 7 bases from J, with 14 bases between. This CDR3 has 14 amino acids. The CDR3 loop reads CATSDLTSKHTQYF. The DNA read from the CDR3 is TGTGCCACCAGTGACCTCACTAGCAAACATACG.